This record looks at one TCR beta chain sequence and its context. This sample stems from a study of cytomegalovirus exposure and HLA in healthy donors. Unmatched junction bases numbered 10, after V lost 5 bases and J lost 5 bases. The CDR3 covers 16 residues. Germline V gene data show CDR1 as SEHNR and CDR2 as FQNEAQ (reference sequence). Vbeta (60) and Jbeta (13) primers were used in the PCR. Clones were sequenced by immunoSEQ multiplex PCR, and TCRdb holds only the in-frame ones, with some missing. The profile shows tens of thousands of clones, less than 65% of them singletons. Sequencing used PBMCs. The chain carries TRBV7-9 and TRBJ2-5, with 11 bases lining up with TRBD1. The receptor's source is a woman under 40 in good health and CMV-seronegative. In nucleotides, the CDR3 is TGTGCCAGCAGCCCCCTGGACAGGGGGCGTTCTGAGACCCAGTACTTC. Its translation is CASSPLDRGRSETQYF.